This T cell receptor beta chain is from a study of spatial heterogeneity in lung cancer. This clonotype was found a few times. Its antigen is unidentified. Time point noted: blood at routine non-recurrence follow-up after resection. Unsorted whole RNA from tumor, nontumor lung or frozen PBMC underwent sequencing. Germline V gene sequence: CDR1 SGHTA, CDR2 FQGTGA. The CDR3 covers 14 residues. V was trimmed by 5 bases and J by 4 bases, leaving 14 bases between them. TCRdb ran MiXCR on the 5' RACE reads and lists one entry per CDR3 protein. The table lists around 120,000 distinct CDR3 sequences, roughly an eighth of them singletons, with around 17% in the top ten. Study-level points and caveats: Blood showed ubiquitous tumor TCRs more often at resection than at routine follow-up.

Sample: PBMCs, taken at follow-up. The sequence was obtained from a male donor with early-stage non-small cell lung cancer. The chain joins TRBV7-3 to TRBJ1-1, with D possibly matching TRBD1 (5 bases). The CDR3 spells CASSPLAGTTEAFF. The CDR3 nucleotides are TGTGCCAGCAGCCCGCTGGCAGGGACCACTGAAGCTTTCTTT. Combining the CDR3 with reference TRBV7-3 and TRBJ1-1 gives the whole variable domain GAGVSQTPSNKVTEKGKYVELRCDPISGHTALYWYRQSLGQGPEFLIYFQGTGAADDSGLPNDRFFAVRPEGSVSTLKIQRTERGDSAVYLCASSPLAGTTEAFFGQGTRLTVV.